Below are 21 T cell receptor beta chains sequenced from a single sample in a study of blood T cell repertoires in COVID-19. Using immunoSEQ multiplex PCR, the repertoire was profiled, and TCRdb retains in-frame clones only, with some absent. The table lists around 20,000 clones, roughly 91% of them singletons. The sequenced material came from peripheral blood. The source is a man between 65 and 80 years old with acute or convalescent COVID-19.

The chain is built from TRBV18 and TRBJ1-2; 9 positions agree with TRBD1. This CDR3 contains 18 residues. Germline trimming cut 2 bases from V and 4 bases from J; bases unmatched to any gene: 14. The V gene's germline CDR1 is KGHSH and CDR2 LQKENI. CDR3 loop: CASSPIVVTGGFGYGYTF. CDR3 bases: TGTGCCAGCTCACCAATTGTCGTGACAGGGGGATTCGGCTATGGCTACACCTTC.

As DNA, the CDR3 is TGTGCCACTAGACGGACAGGGGCAGATAATTCACCCCTCCACTTT. Protein product: CATRRTGADNSPLHF. The chain recombines TRBV28 with TRBJ1-6, with TRBD1 identical over 9 bases. Germline-derived CDR1 and CDR2 are MDHEN and SYDVKM. J was trimmed by 5 bases and V by 10 bases; bases with no gene match: 9. This CDR3 contains 15 residues.

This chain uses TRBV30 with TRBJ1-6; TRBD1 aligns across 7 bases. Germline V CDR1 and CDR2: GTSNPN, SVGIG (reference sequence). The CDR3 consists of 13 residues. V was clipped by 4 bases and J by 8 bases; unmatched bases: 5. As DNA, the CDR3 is TGTGCCTGGACGTCGACAGGGTATTCACCCCTCCACTTT. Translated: CAWTSTGYSPLHF.

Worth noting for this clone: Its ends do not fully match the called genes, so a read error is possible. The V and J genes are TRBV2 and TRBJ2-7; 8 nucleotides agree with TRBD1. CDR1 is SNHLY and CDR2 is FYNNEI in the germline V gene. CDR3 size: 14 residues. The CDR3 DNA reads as TGTGCCAGCAAGCAGGGGGCGCTTTTCGGTGAGCTGTACTTC. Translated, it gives CASKQGALFGELYF.

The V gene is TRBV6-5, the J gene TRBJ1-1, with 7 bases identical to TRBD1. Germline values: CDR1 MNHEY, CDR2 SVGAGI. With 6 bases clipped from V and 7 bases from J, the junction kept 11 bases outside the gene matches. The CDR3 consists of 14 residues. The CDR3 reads CASSLLRDRDEAFF. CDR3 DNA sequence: TGTGCCAGCAGCCTACTCCGGGACAGAGATGAAGCTTTCTTT.

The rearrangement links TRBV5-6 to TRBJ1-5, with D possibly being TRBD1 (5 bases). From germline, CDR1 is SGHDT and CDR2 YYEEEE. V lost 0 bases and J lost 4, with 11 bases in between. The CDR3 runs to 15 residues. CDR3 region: CASSLAGGVNQPQHF. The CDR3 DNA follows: TGTGCCAGCAGCTTGGCCGGGGGGGTTAATCAGCCCCAGCATTTT.

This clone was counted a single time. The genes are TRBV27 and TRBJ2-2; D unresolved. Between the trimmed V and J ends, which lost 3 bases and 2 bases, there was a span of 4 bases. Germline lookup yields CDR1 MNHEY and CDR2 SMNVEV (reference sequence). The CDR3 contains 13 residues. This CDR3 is CASSFHNTGELFF. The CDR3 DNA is TGTGCCAGCAGTTTCCATAACACCGGGGAGCTGTTTTTT.

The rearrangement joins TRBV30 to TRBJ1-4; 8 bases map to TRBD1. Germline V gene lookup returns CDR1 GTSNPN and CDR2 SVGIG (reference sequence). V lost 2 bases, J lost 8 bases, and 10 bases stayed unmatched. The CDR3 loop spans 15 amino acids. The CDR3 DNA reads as TGTGCCTGGAGTACGCGAGGACAGGGTGGGGAAAAACTGTTTTTT. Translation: CAWSTRGQGGEKLFF.

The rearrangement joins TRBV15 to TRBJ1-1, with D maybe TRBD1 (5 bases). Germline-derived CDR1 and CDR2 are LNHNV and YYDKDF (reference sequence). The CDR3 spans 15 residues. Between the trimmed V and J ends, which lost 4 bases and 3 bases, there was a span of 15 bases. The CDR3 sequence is CATSTTGDFHTEAFF. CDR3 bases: TGTGCCACCAGCACCACAGGAGACTTTCACACTGAAGCTTTCTTT.

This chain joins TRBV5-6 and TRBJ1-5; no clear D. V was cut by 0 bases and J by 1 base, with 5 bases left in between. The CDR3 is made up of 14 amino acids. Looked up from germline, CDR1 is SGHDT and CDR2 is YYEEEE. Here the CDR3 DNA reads TGTGCCAGCAGCTTGGGCAGAAGCAATCAGCCCCAGCATTTT. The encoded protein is CASSLGRSNQPQHF.

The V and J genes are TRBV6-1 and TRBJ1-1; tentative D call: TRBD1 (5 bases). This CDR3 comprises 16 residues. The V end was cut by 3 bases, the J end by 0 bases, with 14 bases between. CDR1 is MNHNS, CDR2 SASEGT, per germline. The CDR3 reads CASSDGWGLLNTEAFF. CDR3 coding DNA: TGTGCCAGCAGTGATGGGTGGGGACTCTTGAACACTGAAGCTTTCTTT.

Here the CDR3 DNA reads TGCGCCAGCAGCCTACTAGCGGGAGGATCCTACGAGCAGTACTTC. This sequence encodes CASSLLAGGSYEQYF. V is TRBV5-1 and J is TRBJ2-7, with 12 bases aligning to TRBD2. This CDR3 is built from 15 residues. V shed 4 bases, J shed 1 base, and the junction held 3 bases outside the gene matches. Germline loops: CDR1 SGHRS, CDR2 YFSETQ.

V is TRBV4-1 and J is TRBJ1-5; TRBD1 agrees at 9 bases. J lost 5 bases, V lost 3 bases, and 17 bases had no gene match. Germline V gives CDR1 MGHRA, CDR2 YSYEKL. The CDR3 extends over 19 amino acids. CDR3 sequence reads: CASSHTPDRGMGGYQPQHF. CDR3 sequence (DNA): TGCGCCAGCAGCCACACACCTGACAGGGGGATGGGGGGATATCAGCCCCAGCATTTT.

The CDR3 DNA reads TGTGCCAGCACGGGACTAGCGGGAGGGCCCGACTACAATGAGCAGTTCTTC. This codes for CASTGLAGGPDYNEQFF. The chain carries TRBV28 and TRBJ2-1; 16 nucleotides agree with TRBD2. The CDR3 loop spans 17 amino acids. V shed 7 bases and J 3 bases; nucleotides not matched to a gene: 6. Per the germline V gene, CDR1 is MDHEN and CDR2 is SYDVKM.

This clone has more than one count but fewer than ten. CDR3 in amino acids: CASSPTLGQLYNSPLHF. CDR3 nucleotides: TGTGCCAGCAGTCCGACGCTAGGACAGCTCTATAATTCACCCCTCCACTTT. V is TRBV6-6 and J is TRBJ1-6, with D tentatively TRBD1 (6 bases). V was shortened by 5 bases and J by 3 bases, with 17 bases between the two germline ends. The germline V gene encodes CDR1 MNHNY and CDR2 SVGAGI (reference sequence). CDR3 size: 17 residues.

The CDR3 DNA follows: TGTGCCAGCAGCCAAGATGAGGAGGAGACCCAGTACTTC. This gives the protein CASSQDEEETQYF. V usage is TRBV3-1 (or the pseudogene TRBV3-2) and J usage is TRBJ2-5, with D unresolved. This CDR3 is built from 13 residues. Trimming stripped 0 bases from V and 5 bases from J, with 7 bases between. Per the germline V gene, CDR1 is LGHDT and CDR2 is YNNKEL (reference sequence).

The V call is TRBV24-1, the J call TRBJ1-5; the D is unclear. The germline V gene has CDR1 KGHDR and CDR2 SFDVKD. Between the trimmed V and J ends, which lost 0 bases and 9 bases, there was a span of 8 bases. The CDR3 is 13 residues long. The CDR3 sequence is CATSDLTNGPQHF. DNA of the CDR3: TGTGCCACCAGTGATTTGACGAACGGGCCCCAGCATTTT.

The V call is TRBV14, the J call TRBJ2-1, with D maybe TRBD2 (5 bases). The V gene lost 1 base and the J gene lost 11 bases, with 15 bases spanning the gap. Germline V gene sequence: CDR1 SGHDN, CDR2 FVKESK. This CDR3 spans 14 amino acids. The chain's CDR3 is CASSQVVIEGKQFF. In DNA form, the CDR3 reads TGTGCCAGCAGCCAAGTAGTTATTGAGGGCAAGCAGTTCTTC.

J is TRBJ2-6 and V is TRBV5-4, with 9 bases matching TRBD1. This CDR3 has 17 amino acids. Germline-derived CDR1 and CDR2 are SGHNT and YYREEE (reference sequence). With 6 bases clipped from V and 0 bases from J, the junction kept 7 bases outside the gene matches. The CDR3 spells CASNGQGTSSGANVLTF. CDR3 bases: TGTGCCAGCAATGGACAGGGGACCAGCTCTGGGGCCAACGTCCTGACTTTC.

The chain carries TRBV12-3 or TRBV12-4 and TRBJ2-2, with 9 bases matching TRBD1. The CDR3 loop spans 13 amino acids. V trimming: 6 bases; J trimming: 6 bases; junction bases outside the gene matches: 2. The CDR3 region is CASRRQGAGELFF. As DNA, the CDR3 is TGTGCCAGCAGGAGACAGGGGGCCGGGGAGCTGTTTTTT.

For the CDR3, the DNA is TGTGCCAGTAGTATAATTGGCGGTAGTAGCAATCAGCCCCAGCATTTT. Translated, it gives CASSIIGGSSNQPQHF. V is TRBV19 and J is TRBJ1-5; D ambiguous. Germline CDR1 and CDR2: LNHDA and SQIVND (reference sequence). V was shortened by 2 bases and J by 0 bases, with 11 bases between the two germline ends. This CDR3 has 16 residues.